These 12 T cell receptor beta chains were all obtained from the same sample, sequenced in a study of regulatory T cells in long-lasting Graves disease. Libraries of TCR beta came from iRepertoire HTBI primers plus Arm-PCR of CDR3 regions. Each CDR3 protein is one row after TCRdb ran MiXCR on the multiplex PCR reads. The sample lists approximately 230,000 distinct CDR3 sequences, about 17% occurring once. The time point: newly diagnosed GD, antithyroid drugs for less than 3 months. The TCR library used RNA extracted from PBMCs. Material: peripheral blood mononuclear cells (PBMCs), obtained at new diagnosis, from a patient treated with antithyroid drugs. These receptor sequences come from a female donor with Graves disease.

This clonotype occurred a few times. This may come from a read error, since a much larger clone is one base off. This CDR3 is CASSITSQEAQYF. CDR3 in DNA: TGTGCCAGTAGTATAACTAGCCAAGAGGCCCAGTACTTC. The chain recombines TRBV19 with TRBJ2-5; a possible D gene is TRBD2 (6 bases). Germline CDR1 is LNHDA and CDR2 is SQIVND (reference sequence). The CDR3 consists of 13 residues.

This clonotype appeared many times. The CDR3 is CSARDLSASLGTGELFF. The CDR3 DNA reads TGCAGTGCTAGAGATCTCTCGGCTTCCCTCGGGACCGGGGAGCTGTTTTTT. J is TRBJ2-2 and V is TRBV20-1; D is unresolved. V was pared by 0 bases and J by 5 bases, with 19 bases between. The germline V gene encodes CDR1 DFQATT and CDR2 SNEGSKA (reference sequence). The CDR3 loop spans 17 amino acids.

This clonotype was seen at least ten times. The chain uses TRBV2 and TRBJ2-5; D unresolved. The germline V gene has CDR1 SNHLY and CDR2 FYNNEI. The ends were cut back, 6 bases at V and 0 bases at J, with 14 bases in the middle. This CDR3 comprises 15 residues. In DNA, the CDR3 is TGTGCCAGCAGCCCGGACGGAATGTACCAAGAGACCCAGTACTTC. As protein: CASSPDGMYQETQYF.

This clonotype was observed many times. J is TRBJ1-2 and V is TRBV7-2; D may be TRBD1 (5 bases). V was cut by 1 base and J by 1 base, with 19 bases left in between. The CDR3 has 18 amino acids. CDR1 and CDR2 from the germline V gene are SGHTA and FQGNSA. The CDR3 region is CASSLGGGGGRVNYGYTF. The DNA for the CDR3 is TGTGCCAGCAGCTTAGGGGGGGGGGGAGGACGGGTTAACTATGGCTACACCTTC.

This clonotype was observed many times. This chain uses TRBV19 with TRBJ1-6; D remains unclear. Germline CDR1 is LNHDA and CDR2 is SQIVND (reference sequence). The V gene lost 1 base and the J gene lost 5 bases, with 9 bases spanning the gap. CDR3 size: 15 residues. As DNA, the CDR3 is TGTGCCAGTAGTATAGTCCGAACGAATAATTCACCCCTCCACTTT. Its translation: CASSIVRTNNSPLHF. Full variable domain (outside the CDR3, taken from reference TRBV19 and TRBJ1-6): DGGITQSPKYLFRKEGQNVTLSCEQNLNHDAMYWYRQDPGQGLRLIYYSQIVNDFQKGDIAEGYSVSREKKESFPLTVTSAQKNPTAFYLCASSIVRTNNSPLHFGNGTRLTVT.

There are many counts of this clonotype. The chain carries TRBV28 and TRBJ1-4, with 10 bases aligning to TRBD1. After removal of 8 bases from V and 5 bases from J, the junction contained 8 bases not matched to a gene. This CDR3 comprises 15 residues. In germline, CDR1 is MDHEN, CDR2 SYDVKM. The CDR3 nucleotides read TGTGCCAGCGGTGGCTGGGGACAGGGGAATGAAAAACTGTTTTTT. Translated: CASGGWGQGNEKLFF.

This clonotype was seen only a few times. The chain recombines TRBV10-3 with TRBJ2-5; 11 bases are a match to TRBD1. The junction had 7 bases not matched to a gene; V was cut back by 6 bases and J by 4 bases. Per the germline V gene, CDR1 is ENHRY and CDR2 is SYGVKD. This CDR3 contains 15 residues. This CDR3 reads CAISLDRGRVETQYF. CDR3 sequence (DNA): TGTGCCATCAGCCTGGACAGGGGGCGGGTAGAGACCCAGTACTTC.

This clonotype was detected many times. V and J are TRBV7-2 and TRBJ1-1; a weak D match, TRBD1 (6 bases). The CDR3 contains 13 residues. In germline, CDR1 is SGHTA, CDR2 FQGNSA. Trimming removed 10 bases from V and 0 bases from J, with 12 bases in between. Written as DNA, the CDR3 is TGTGCCAATAAAACAGGGTTGAACACTGAAGCTTTCTTT. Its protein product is CANKTGLNTEAFF.

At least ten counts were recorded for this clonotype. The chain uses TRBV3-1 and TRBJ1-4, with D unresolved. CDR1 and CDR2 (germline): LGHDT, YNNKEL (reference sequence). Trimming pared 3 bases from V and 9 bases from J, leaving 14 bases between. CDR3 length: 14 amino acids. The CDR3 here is CASSQGLQEQKLFF. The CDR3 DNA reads TGTGCCAGCAGCCAGGGTCTCCAGGAGCAAAAACTGTTTTTT. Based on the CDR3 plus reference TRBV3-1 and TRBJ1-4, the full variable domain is DTAVSQTPKYLVTQMGNDKSIKCEQNLGHDTMYWYKQDSKKFLKIMFSYNNKELIINETVPNRFSPKSPDKAHLNLHINSLELGDSAVYFCASSQGLQEQKLFFGSGTQLSVL.

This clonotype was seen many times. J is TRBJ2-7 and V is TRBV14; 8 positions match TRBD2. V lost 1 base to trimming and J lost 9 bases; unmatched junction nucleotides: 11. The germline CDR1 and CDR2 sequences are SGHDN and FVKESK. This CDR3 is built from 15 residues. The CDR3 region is CASSQAGLVGKVQYF. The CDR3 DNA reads TGTGCCAGCAGCCAAGCGGGACTAGTGGGCAAGGTGCAGTACTTC.

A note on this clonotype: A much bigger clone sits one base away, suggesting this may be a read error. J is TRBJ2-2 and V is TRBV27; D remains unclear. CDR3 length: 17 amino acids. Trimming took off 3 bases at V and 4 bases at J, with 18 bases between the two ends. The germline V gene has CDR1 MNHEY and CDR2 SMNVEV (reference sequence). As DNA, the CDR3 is TGTGCCAGCAGTTTGATTATGCGGACCGTGGGCACCGGGGAGCTGTTTTTT. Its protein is CASSLIMRTVGTGELFF.

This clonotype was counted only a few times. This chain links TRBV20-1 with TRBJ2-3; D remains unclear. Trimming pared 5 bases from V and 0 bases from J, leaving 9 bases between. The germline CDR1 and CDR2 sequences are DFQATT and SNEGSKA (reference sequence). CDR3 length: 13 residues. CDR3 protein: CSAPPASTDTQYF. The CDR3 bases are TGCAGTGCTCCCCCTGCGAGCACAGATACGCAGTATTTT.